The 5 T cell receptor beta chains given below trace back to one sample, sequenced in a study of T cells in Graves' hyperthyroidism and ophthalmopathy. Authors of the study amplified TCR beta CDR3 regions from RNA transcripts. The TCR CDR3 first-round RT-PCR relied on the HTBI primer set. MiXCR was run by TCRdb on the multiplex PCR reads, yielding one entry per CDR3 protein. The sample yields around 600,000 distinct CDR3 sequences, less than 20% seen once. Source material: blood. The receptors were gathered from a woman aged 25 to 45 with Graves' hyperthyroidism.

This clonotype turned up a few times. The genes are TRBV5-6 and TRBJ1-1, with 10 bases identical to TRBD1. The CDR3 is made up of 14 amino acids. Germline CDR1 reads SGHDT; CDR2 reads YYEEEE. The V and J ends lost 4 bases and 10 bases, in that order; junction bases with no gene match: 10. CDR3 DNA sequence: TGTGCCAGCAGCCCGGGACAGGGGATTAGTGGAGCTTTCTTT. It specifies CASSPGQGISGAFF.

This clonotype showed up many times. J is TRBJ1-2 and V is TRBV27; 9 nucleotides agree with TRBD1. J gave up 4 bases and V 4 bases, and 4 bases lay outside the gene matches. The CDR3 runs to 14 residues. Germline V gives CDR1 MNHEY, CDR2 SMNVEV (reference sequence). The CDR3, as DNA: TGTGCCAGCAGTTCGGGACAGGGACCCTATGGCTACACCTTC. Residues: CASSSGQGPYGYTF.

V is TRBV6-5 and J is TRBJ1-6; TRBD1 is a possible D gene (6 bases). Germline CDR1 is MNHEY and CDR2 is SVGAGI. The CDR3 runs 12 residues. Trimming took 4 bases from V and 15 from J, leaving 13 bases between them. CDR3 loop: CASSSRGDNLHF. CDR3 nucleotides: TGTGCCAGCAGTTCGAGAGGGGACAACCTCCACTTT.

The rearrangement links TRBV5-1 to TRBJ1-1; no firm D call. The length of the CDR3 is 16 residues. Germline V gene sequence: CDR1 SGHRS, CDR2 YFSETQ. V was shortened by 0 bases and J by 1 base, with 13 bases between the two germline ends. CDR3 nucleotide sequence: TGCGCCAGCAGCTTGGCATCGATCGGCAGGAACACTGAAGCTTTCTTT. It codes for CASSLASIGRNTEAFF.

This clonotype was seen ten or more times. J is TRBJ2-4 and V is TRBV6-6; D possibly corresponds to TRBD1 (6 bases). The CDR3 runs to 15 residues. In germline, CDR1 is MNHNY, CDR2 SVGAGI (reference sequence). The germline V and J ends were trimmed by 0 bases and 3 bases, with 9 bases remaining between them. For the CDR3, the DNA is TGTGCCAGCAGTTACTCGGGACAAGACAAAAACATTCAGTACTTC. Translated: CASSYSGQDKNIQYF.